Shown below are 13 T cell receptor beta chains from a single sample sequenced in a study of shared clonotypes between healthy human individuals. Data came from immunoSEQ multiplex PCR; TCRdb stores just in-frame clones and leaves some out. The sample includes 2 million to 2.5 million clones, roughly 92% of them seen just once. Sample: naive CD4+ T cells from PBMCs. The subset denotes: CD45RA+ positively selected. The receptors derive from a man in his late teens or twenties in good health. Some clones in this sample may be carry-over from other donors' samples.

About this clone: Other DNA sequences of this sample code for an identical CDR3. The chain combines TRBV28 with TRBJ1-2, with TRBD1 matching over 9 bases. The germline gives CDR1 MDHEN, CDR2 SYDVKM. The CDR3 is 14 residues long. The ends lost 6 bases at V and 8 bases at J; junction bases unmatched: 10. In nucleotides, the CDR3 is TGTGCCAGCAGCCTGGCCGGGACAGGGAGGGGCTACACCTTC. Protein sequence: CASSLAGTGRGYTF.

The genes are TRBV10-1 and TRBJ2-7, with D possibly being TRBD1 or TRBD2 (5 bases each). The germline V and J ends were trimmed by 6 bases and 4 bases, with 19 bases remaining between them. This CDR3 region has 15 residues. Germline V gene lookup returns CDR1 WNHNN and CDR2 SYGVQD (reference sequence). CDR3 in DNA: TGCGCCAGCAGCCCGGGGCTCCTGGGGCCTTACGAGCAGTACTTC. The encoded protein is CASSPGLLGPYEQYF.

This clone was found once. The rearrangement uses TRBV11-3 and TRBJ2-2; the match to TRBD1 covers 10 bases. The CDR3 contains 16 residues. The V gene's germline CDR1 is SGHNT and CDR2 YENEEA. With 1 base clipped from V and 5 bases from J, the junction kept 4 bases outside the gene matches. CDR3 sequence (DNA): TGTGCCAGCAGCTTAGTGTGGACAGGGGGGACCGGGGAGCTGTTTTTT. It encodes CASSLVWTGGTGELFF.

The rearrangement joins TRBV2 to TRBJ2-2, with 8 bases identical to TRBD1. CDR3 length: 14 residues. With 6 bases clipped from V and 7 bases from J, the junction kept 7 bases outside the gene matches. Germline V lookup: CDR1 SNHLY, CDR2 FYNNEI. The CDR3 region is CASRVQGAVGELFF. The CDR3 region has the DNA TGTGCCAGCAGGGTGCAGGGGGCAGTCGGGGAGCTGTTTTTT.

The chain recombines TRBV11-3 with TRBJ2-1; no clear D gene. This CDR3 is 13 amino acids long. Per germline, CDR1 SGHNT and CDR2 YENEEA. The V end lost 5 bases, the J end lost 8 bases, and 13 bases lay between the germline ends. In nucleotides, the CDR3 is TGTGCCAGCAGCCCTCCCAGCTTAGATGAGCAGTTCTTC. Translation gives CASSPPSLDEQFF.

This clone showed up just once. The chain recombines TRBV6-5 with TRBJ1-4; D uncertain. The ends were cut back, 5 bases at V and 1 base at J, with 11 bases in the middle. This CDR3 region has 15 residues. From germline, CDR1 is MNHEY and CDR2 SVGAGI. The CDR3 DNA follows: TGTGCCAGCAGTAATCGGTGGGGAACTAATGAAAAACTGTTTTTT. Protein product: CASSNRWGTNEKLFF.

For this clone: The identical CDR3 is also encoded by other nucleotide sequences in the sample. The J gene is TRBJ2-5, the V gene TRBV6-5; D unclear. The CDR3 spans 12 residues. V was clipped by 6 bases and J by 5 bases, with 10 bases between them. The germline V gene has CDR1 MNHEY and CDR2 SVGAGI. For the CDR3, the DNA is TGTGCCAGCAGCCCCCTCGGCGAGACCCAGTACTTC. It translates to CASSPLGETQYF.

The chain links TRBV6-1 to TRBJ1-2; D is possibly TRBD1 (6 bases). The V gene's germline CDR1 is MNHNS and CDR2 SASEGT. The ends were cut back, 1 base at V and 2 bases at J, with 11 bases in the middle. This CDR3 has 15 amino acids. CDR3 in amino acids: CASSEGYRENYGYTF. In DNA form, the CDR3 reads TGTGCCAGCAGTGAAGGGTACAGGGAGAACTATGGCTACACCTTC.

The chain carries TRBV2 and TRBJ2-7, with 8 bases aligning to TRBD1. V lost 7 bases to trimming and J lost 1 base; unmatched junction nucleotides: 12. Germline CDR1 reads SNHLY; CDR2 reads FYNNEI. There are 16 residues in the CDR3. In nucleotides, the CDR3 is TGTGCCAGCACTGGGGTAGGACAGGGTCGTTCCTACGAGCAGTACTTC. Encoded protein: CASTGVGQGRSYEQYF.

The chain carries TRBV25-1 and TRBJ2-3; 7 nucleotides match TRBD2. Germline loops: CDR1 MGHDK, CDR2 SYGVNS. Trimming took 4 bases from V and 4 from J; bases not matched to a gene: 8. The CDR3 sequence is 15 residues long. The CDR3 region is CASSVGGYLADTQYF. Here the CDR3 DNA reads TGTGCCAGCAGTGTGGGAGGGTATCTTGCAGATACGCAGTATTTT.

This chain uses TRBV5-6 with TRBJ2-5; D is possibly TRBD2 (6 bases). CDR1 and CDR2 (germline): SGHDT, YYEEEE. Between the trimmed V and J ends, which lost 5 bases and 5 bases, there was a span of 22 bases. The CDR3 has 16 amino acids. CDR3 sequence: CASSPGLAAGEETQYF. CDR3 coding DNA: TGTGCCAGCAGTCCTGGCTTAGCGGCCGGGGAGGAGACCCAGTACTTC.

The chain uses TRBV5-4 and TRBJ1-4; D is possibly TRBD1 (5 bases). Germline-derived CDR1 and CDR2 are SGHNT and YYREEE (reference sequence). Trimming cost V 2 bases and J 7 bases, with 21 bases left between them. The CDR3 spans 17 residues. Written as DNA, the CDR3 is TGTGCCAGCAGCTTACAACGCACCGGGACGATTATTGAAAAACTGTTTTTT. It yields the protein CASSLQRTGTIIEKLFF.

In its sample, this clone was seen a few times. The chain's CDR3 is CASSEDGVEPQHF. The CDR3 region has the DNA TGTGCCAGCAGTGAAGATGGGGTGGAGCCCCAGCATTTT. The gene calls are TRBV6-1 and TRBJ1-5; D uncertain. Germline V CDR1 and CDR2: MNHNS, SASEGT. This CDR3 region has 13 residues. V was pared by 1 base and J by 8 bases, with 9 bases between.